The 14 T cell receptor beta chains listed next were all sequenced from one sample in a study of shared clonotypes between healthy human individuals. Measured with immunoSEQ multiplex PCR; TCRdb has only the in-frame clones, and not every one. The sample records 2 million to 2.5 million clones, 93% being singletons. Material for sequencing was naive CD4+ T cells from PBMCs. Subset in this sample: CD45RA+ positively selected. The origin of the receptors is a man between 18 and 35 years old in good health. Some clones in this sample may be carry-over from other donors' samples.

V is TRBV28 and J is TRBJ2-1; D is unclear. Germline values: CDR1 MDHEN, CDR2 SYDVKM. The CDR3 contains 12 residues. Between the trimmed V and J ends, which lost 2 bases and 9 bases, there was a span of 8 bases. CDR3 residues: CASSLRPFEQFF. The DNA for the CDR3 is TGTGCCAGCAGTTTACGTCCCTTTGAGCAGTTCTTC.

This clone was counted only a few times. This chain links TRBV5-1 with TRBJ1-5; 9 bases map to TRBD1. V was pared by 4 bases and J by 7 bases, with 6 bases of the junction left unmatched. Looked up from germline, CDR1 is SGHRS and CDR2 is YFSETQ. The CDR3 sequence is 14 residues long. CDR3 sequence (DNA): TGCGCCAGCAGCCCCGGACAGGGGAGACAGCCCCAGCATTTT. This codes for CASSPGQGRQPQHF.

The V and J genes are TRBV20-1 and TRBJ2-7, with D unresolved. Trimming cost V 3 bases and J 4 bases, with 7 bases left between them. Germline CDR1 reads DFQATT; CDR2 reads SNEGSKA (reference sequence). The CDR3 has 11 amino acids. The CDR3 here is CSASPLYEQYF. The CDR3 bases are TGCAGTGCTAGCCCGTTATACGAGCAGTACTTC.

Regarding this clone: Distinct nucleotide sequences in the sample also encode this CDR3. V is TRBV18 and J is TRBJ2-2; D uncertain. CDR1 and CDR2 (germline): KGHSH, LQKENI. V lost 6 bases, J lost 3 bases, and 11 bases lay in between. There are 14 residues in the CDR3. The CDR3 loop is CASSPSRDTGELFF. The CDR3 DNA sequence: TGTGCCAGCTCCCCGTCCCGGGACACCGGGGAGCTGTTTTTT.

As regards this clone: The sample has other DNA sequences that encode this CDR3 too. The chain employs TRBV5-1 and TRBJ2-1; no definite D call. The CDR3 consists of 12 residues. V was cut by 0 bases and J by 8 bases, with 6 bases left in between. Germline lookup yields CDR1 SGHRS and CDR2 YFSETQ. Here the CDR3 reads CASSLAFDEQFF. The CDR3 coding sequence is TGCGCCAGCAGCTTGGCATTTGATGAGCAGTTCTTC.

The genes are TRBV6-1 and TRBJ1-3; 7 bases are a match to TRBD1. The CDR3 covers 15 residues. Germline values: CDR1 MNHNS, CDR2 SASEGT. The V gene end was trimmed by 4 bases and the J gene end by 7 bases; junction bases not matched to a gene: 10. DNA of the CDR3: TGTGCCAGCAGTGCGGGCCGACAGGGTGGGAACACCATATATTTT. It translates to CASSAGRQGGNTIYF.

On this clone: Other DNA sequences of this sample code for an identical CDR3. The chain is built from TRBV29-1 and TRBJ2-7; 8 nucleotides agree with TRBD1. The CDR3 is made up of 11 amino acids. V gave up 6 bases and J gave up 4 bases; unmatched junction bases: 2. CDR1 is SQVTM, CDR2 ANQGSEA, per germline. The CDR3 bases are TGCAGCGTGGGACAGGCTTACGAGCAGTACTTC. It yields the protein CSVGQAYEQYF.

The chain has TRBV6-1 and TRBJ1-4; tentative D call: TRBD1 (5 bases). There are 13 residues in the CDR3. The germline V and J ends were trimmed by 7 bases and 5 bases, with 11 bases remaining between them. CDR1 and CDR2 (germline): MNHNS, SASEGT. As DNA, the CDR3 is TGTGCCAGCACGGGGACGGGAAATGAAAAACTGTTTTTT. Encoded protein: CASTGTGNEKLFF.

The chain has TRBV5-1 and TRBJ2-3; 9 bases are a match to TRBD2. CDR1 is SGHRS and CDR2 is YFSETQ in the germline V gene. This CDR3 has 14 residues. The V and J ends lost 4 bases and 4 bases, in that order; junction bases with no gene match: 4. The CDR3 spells CASSQLAGADTQYF. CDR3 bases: TGCGCCAGCAGCCAACTAGCGGGTGCAGATACGCAGTATTTT.

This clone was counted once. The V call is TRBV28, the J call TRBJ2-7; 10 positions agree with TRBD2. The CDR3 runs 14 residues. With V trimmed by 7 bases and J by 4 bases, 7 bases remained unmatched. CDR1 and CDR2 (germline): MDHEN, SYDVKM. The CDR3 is CASIPLAGTYEQYF. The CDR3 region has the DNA TGTGCCAGCATCCCACTAGCGGGAACTTACGAGCAGTACTTC.

The CDR3: CASSYLAGTITDTQYF. The DNA for the CDR3 is TGTGCCAGCAGTTACCTTGCAGGGACGATCACAGATACGCAGTATTTT. This rearrangement joins TRBV6-6 to TRBJ2-3; D possibly matches TRBD1 or TRBD2 (5 bases each). The CDR3 runs to 16 residues. Germline CDR1 and CDR2: MNHNY and SVGAGI (reference sequence). V lost 2 bases to trimming and J lost 2 bases, with 14 bases between them.

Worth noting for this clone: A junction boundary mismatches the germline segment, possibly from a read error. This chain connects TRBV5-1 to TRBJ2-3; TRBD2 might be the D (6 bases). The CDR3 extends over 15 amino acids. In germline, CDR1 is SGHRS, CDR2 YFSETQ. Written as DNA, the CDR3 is TGCGCCAGCAGCTTGGAGCGGGTTAGCACAGATATGCAGTATTTT. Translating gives CASSLERVSTDMQYF.

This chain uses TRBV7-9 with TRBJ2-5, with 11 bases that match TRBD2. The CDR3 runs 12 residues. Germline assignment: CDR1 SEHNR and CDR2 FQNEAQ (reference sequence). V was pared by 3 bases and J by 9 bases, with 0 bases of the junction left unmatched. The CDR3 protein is CASSFSGRAQYF. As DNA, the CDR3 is TGTGCCAGCAGCTTTAGCGGGAGGGCCCAGTACTTC.

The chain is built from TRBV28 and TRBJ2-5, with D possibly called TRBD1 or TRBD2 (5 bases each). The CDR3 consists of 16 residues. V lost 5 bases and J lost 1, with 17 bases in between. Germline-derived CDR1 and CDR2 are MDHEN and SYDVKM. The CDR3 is CASSPPRTGPQETQYF. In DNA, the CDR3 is TGTGCCAGCAGTCCACCGAGGACGGGACCCCAAGAGACCCAGTACTTC.